This TCR beta chain was recovered during a study of cytomegalovirus exposure and HLA in healthy donors. Study results and limitations: In a later analysis, parvovirus B19, influenza, CMV and Epstein-Barr virus appeared linked to several top co-occurrence clusters. Across all donors, roughly uniform sequencing depth was an assumption of the presence/absence analyses. Excluded: some indistinguishable V segments such as TRBV6-2 and TRBV6-3.

Although they were nominally healthy when sampled, donors likely had unrecorded immune exposures. Germline lookup yields CDR1 SGDLS and CDR2 YYNGEE. Trimming at V came to 0 bases and at J to 4 bases, leaving 5 bases not matched to a gene. The CDR3 is 16 residues long. As for this clone: Its cognate antigen is unknown.

Use of 60 Vbeta and 13 Jbeta primers characterized the PCR. Sequencing used immunoSEQ multiplex PCR; TCRdb keeps in-frame clones, though not all of them. The sample totals tens of thousands of clones; its top ten clones hold roughly 2.9%. This sequence joins TRBV9 and TRBJ2-2; TRBD1 matches at 8 bases. Source material: PBMCs. This TCR derives from a woman in her 30s in good health and CMV-seropositive. In nucleotides, the CDR3 is TGTGCCAGCAGCGTAGTAGGACAGGGCTTCACCGGGGAGCTGTTTTTT. Its protein is CASSVVGQGFTGELFF.